This T cell receptor beta chain was recovered during a study of OX40 agonist ivuxolimab in advanced cancers. Study-level information: Patients assigned to dose escalation were diagnosed with hepatocellular carcinoma, melanoma, renal cell or head and neck cancer. Of mixed ages from about 23 to 79 and averaging around 60 years, the group was roughly 85% male. Study-level results: It was not determined which antigens were specifically recognized by the peripheral T cells that had undergone clonal expansion.

CDR1 and CDR2 from the germline V gene are MNHEY and SMNVEV (reference sequence). Deletions cut 7 bases from V and 0 bases from J, with 28 bases between. CDR3 length: 20 residues. About this clone: Its antigen is as yet unknown.

Only in-frame clones appear in the TCRdb table, and some are missing; sequencing was by immunoSEQ multiplex PCR. The profile shows 75,000 to 100,000 clones, roughly nine tenths of them singletons. The sample here was CD4+ or CD8+ T cells sorted from blood, taken in a trial of the OX40 agonist ivuxolimab. V and J are TRBV27 and TRBJ1-5, with D possibly matching TRBD1 (5 bases). The origin of this receptor is an adult with an advanced solid tumor such as melanoma, head and neck, liver or kidney cancer. CDR3 nucleotide sequence: TGTGCCAGCATGAAGCTTTCTATTGGTCGGGGCCCTAATAGCAATCAGCCCCAGCATTTT. Encoded protein: CASMKLSIGRGPNSNQPQHF.